Listed below are T cell receptor beta chains from one sample, sequenced in a study of T cells in localized non-small cell lung cancer. The data were produced by immunoSEQ multiplex PCR, yet TCRdb's version contains in-frame clones alone and is incomplete. The sample consists of under 45,000 clones, roughly 83% of them appearing once. The source was PBMCs, collected before any cancer treatment. The source is a man between 40 and 69 years old with stage II lung adenocarcinoma. CDR3s include the opening cysteine and the closing phenylalanine or tryptophan. D genes are given only for firm matches. Not every row has a clone size; where given, it reads once, few, many or a size class.

>TRBJ2-3|TRBD1|TRBV13|-
TGTGCCAGCAGCCCTACTAGGGACAGGGCTAGTACAGATACGCAGTATTTT
CASSPTRDRASTDTQYF
>TRBJ2-2|-|TRBV19|-
TGTGCCAGTAGTCGCCGTAGGGGGCAGGAGGGGACCGGGGAGCTGTTTTTT
CASSRRRGQEGTGELFF
>TRBJ2-7|-|TRBV28|-
TGTGCCAGCAGTTCGACTGGCAGCTCCTACGAGCAGTACTTC
CASSSTGSSYEQYF
>TRBJ2-3|TRBD2|TRBV6-5|-
TGTGCCAGCAGTCTAGCGGGATACACAGATACGCAGTATTTT
CASSLAGYTDTQYF
>TRBJ2-7|-|TRBV6-1|few
TGTGCCAGCAGTGAGGGGGGGACAGTATACGAGCAGTACTTC
CASSEGGTVYEQYF
>TRBJ2-7|-|TRBV7-9|-
TGTGCCAGCAGCCGCCAGGGGACTTCCTACGAGCAGTACTTC
CASSRQGTSYEQYF
>TRBJ2-7|-|TRBV7-9|-
TGTGCCAGCGGGAGGGGGGACTACGAGCAGTACTTC
CASGRGDYEQYF
>TRBJ1-5|-|TRBV27|-
TGTGCCAGCAGTTTGGACGGATGGAATCAGCCCCAGCATTTT
CASSLDGWNQPQHF
>TRBJ2-7|-|TRBV4-3|-
TGCGCCAGCAGCCAAGAGTCTTGGGGCGAGCAGTACTTC
CASSQESWGEQYF
>TRBJ1-1|-|TRBV10-3|few
TGTGCCATCAGTGACAGTAAGACGATGAACACTGAAGCTTTCTTT
CAISDSKTMNTEAFF